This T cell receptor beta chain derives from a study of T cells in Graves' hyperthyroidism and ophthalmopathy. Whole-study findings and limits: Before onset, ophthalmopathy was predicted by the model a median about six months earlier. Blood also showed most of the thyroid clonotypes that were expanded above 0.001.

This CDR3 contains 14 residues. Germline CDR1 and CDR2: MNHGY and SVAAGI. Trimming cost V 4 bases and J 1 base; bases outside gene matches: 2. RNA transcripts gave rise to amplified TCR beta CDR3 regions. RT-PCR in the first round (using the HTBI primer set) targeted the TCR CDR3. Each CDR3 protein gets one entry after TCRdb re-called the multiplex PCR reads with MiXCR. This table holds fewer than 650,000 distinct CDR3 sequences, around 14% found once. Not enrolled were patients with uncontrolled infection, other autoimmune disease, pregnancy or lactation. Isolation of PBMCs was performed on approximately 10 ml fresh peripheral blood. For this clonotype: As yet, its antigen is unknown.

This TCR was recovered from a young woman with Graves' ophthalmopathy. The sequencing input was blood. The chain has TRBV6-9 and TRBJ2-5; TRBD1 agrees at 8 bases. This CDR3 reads CASSFGQGQETQYF. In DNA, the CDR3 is TGTGCCAGCAGTTTCGGACAGGGCCAAGAGACCCAGTACTTC.